Following are 2 T cell receptor beta chains from one sample sequenced in a study of T-cell reconstitution after alpha-beta-depleted transplantation in children. Construction of the TCRbeta library involved unique molecular identifiers. TCRdb reprocessed the PCR reads with MiXCR, giving one entry per CDR3 protein. The sample contains about 230,000 distinct CDR3 sequences, roughly 9% of which appear only once. The input for sequencing was PBMCs from the stem cell graft donor, taken from the stem cell graft. These receptor sequences come from a human donor who donated a stem cell graft to a child with acute lymphoblastic leukemia.

This chain joins TRBV12-5 and TRBJ1-5; D not certain. The germline V gene encodes CDR1 LGHNT and CDR2 FRNRAP. The V end lost 1 base, the J end lost 2 bases, and 6 bases lay between the germline ends. The CDR3 is 14 amino acids. The CDR3 spells CASGLDRRNQPQHF. The CDR3 bases are TGTGCTAGTGGTTTGGACAGACGCAATCAGCCCCAGCATTTT.

The sample holds a few counts of this clonotype. The chain links TRBV29-1 to TRBJ2-7; tentative D call: TRBD1 (6 bases). CDR3 length equals 13 residues. Germline CDR1 and CDR2: SQVTM and ANQGSEA. V gave up 3 bases and J gave up 6 bases, with 15 bases separating them. The CDR3 DNA sequence: TGCAGCGTTGACCACAACAGGGAGTCCGAGCAGTACTTC. Its translation is CSVDHNRESEQYF.